One and the same sample provided the 13 T cell receptor beta chains below, sequenced in a study of response to subunit inactivated influenza vaccine. TCRdb reprocessed the RT-PCR reads via MiXCR and lists one record per CDR3 protein. The sample has roughly 460,000 distinct CDR3 sequences, 11% seen once. The specimen was PBMCs from blood, collected 40 to 50 days after vaccination. All receptors come from a man in his fifties or sixties who received an inactivated influenza vaccine.

About this clonotype itself: Possible read error: a much larger clone is one base away. The chain uses TRBV7-2 and TRBJ1-1, with D unclear. The germline CDR1 and CDR2 sequences are SGHTA and FQGNSA. This CDR3 has 14 amino acids. This CDR3 reads CANSSQGVRTEAFF. DNA of the CDR3: TGTGCCAACAGCTCCCAAGGCGTAAGGACTGAAGCTTTCTTT.

This clonotype was detected a few times. The chain joins TRBV4-1 to TRBJ1-1; D is possibly TRBD1 (5 bases). The germline V gene has CDR1 MGHRA and CDR2 YSYEKL. The V gene lost 0 bases and the J gene lost 1 base, with 6 bases spanning the gap. The CDR3 sequence is 14 residues long. The CDR3 DNA reads TGCGCCAGCAGCCAAGAGAGGGGGAACACTGAAGCTTTCTTT. Protein sequence: CASSQERGNTEAFF.

V and J are TRBV7-2 and TRBJ2-1; D possibly corresponds to TRBD1 (6 bases). This CDR3 comprises 14 residues. Trimming left V 5 bases short and J 2 bases short, with 10 bases between. Germline V lookup: CDR1 SGHTA, CDR2 FQGNSA. The CDR3: CASSGQRAYNEQFF. CDR3 bases: TGTGCCAGCAGCGGACAGAGAGCCTACAATGAGCAGTTCTTC.

This clonotype was seen only a few times. CDR3 sequence (DNA): TGTGCCATCAGTGAGCCCGGGACTAGGGGGGATGAGCAGTTCTTC. Amino acid sequence: CAISEPGTRGDEQFF. V usage is TRBV10-3 and J usage is TRBJ2-1; TRBD2 agrees at 8 bases. The V segment lost 2 bases and the J segment 8 bases; nucleotides outside the gene matches: 8. The CDR3 totals 15 residues. Germline CDR1 reads ENHRY; CDR2 reads SYGVKD.

The chain's CDR3 is CAISESRAGRYEQYF. Here the CDR3 DNA reads TGTGCCATCAGTGAGTCTAGGGCTGGTAGGTACGAGCAGTACTTC. The chain carries TRBV10-3 and TRBJ2-7; D not resolved. The CDR3 covers 15 residues. Per the germline V gene, CDR1 is ENHRY and CDR2 is SYGVKD. V was clipped by 0 bases and J by 4 bases, with 13 bases between them.

This clonotype has just a few counts. The rearrangement joins TRBV7-6 to TRBJ2-7; D possibly corresponds to TRBD2 (6 bases). The CDR3 length is 15 residues. Germline CDR1 and CDR2: SGHVS and FNYEAQ. Trimming cost V 5 bases and J 4 bases, with 18 bases left between them. DNA of the CDR3: TGTGCCAGCAGCCCCGGGACTCGCGGGGCTTACGAGCAGTACTTC. It encodes CASSPGTRGAYEQYF.

In its sample, this clonotype was seen a few times. V usage is TRBV20-1 and J usage is TRBJ1-2; the D gene is possibly TRBD1 (6 bases). This CDR3 region has 14 residues. V lost 0 bases and J 7 bases, leaving 15 bases between the germline ends. The germline V gene has CDR1 DFQATT and CDR2 SNEGSKA (reference sequence). This CDR3 reads CSARDFGGQVGYTF. Here the CDR3 DNA reads TGCAGTGCTAGAGATTTCGGGGGGCAAGTTGGCTACACCTTC.

This clonotype was recorded a few times. The J gene is TRBJ2-5, the V gene TRBV20-1, with 9 positions matching TRBD1. The CDR3 is made up of 14 amino acids. Germline values: CDR1 DFQATT, CDR2 SNEGSKA (reference sequence). V was pared by 6 bases and J by 5 bases, with 10 bases of the junction left unmatched. CDR3 loop: CSAAGDRDVETQYF. The CDR3, as DNA: TGCAGTGCCGCTGGGGACAGGGATGTGGAGACCCAGTACTTC.

This clonotype was counted only a few times. This chain connects TRBV20-1 to TRBJ2-1; TRBD1 matches at 10 bases. Trimming at V came to 3 bases and at J to 6 bases, leaving 5 bases not matched to a gene. The CDR3 is 14 residues long. Germline V lookup: CDR1 DFQATT, CDR2 SNEGSKA (reference sequence). CDR3 loop: CSASAGTGVNEQFF. The CDR3 nucleotides are TGCAGTGCTAGCGCCGGGACAGGGGTCAATGAGCAGTTCTTC.

This clonotype appeared a few times. The rearrangement uses TRBV7-3 and TRBJ1-1, with D maybe TRBD1 (6 bases). The CDR3 length is 14 residues. With 4 bases removed from V and 5 bases from J, the gap between germline ends came to 14 bases. The V gene's germline CDR1 is SGHTA and CDR2 FQGTGA. The CDR3 DNA follows: TGTGCCAGCAGCTCCCCGGGGGCAGGGACTGAAGCTTTCTTT. Its protein product is CASSSPGAGTEAFF.

In nucleotides, the CDR3 is TGTGCCAGCAGTTACTCGTTCGTAGGACTAGCGGGACGGAGCACAGATACGCAGTATTTT. Its protein is CASSYSFVGLAGRSTDTQYF. The rearrangement links TRBV6-2 or TRBV6-3 to TRBJ2-3; 12 bases line up with TRBD2. This CDR3 has 20 amino acids. J was trimmed by 0 bases and V by 0 bases; bases with no gene match: 10. From germline, CDR1 is MNHEY and CDR2 SVGEGT.

This clonotype was counted between two and nine times. The V gene is TRBV12-3 or TRBV12-4, the J gene TRBJ2-3, with D possibly being TRBD1 or TRBD2 (5 bases each). V was cut by 6 bases and J by 5 bases, with 21 bases left in between. The CDR3 length is 16 residues. The CDR3 DNA reads as TGTGCCAGCAGGGGTCGAATGAGGGGAAAAGGAGATACGCAGTATTTT. This gives the protein CASRGRMRGKGDTQYF.

This clonotype was seen many times. V gene TRBV12-3 or TRBV12-4 combines with J gene TRBJ2-5; 7 bases align to TRBD2. The CDR3 totals 14 residues. V shed 1 base, J shed 4 bases, and the junction held 3 bases outside the gene matches. The CDR3 nucleotides read TGTGCCAGCAGTTTAGGTCCTAGCGGAGAGACCCAGTACTTC. Translation: CASSLGPSGETQYF.